The subject of this entry is one T cell receptor beta chain. What it recognizes is unknown. The identical CDR3 is also encoded by other nucleotide sequences in the sample. This sample is part of a study of shared clonotypes between healthy human individuals. Sequenced by immunoSEQ multiplex PCR; TCRdb stores in-frame clones only, minus some. The table includes about 1 million clones, 60% to 80% detected once. Germline lookup yields CDR1 KGHSH and CDR2 LQKENI. The CDR3 runs to 13 residues. Trimming stripped 3 bases from V and 0 bases from J, with 3 bases between. Study findings and constraints: Across four donors, naive CD4 shared 5% to 5.5%, naive CD8 3.5% to 4%, memory CD4 about 2.4%, memory CD8 more than 0.35%. Represented diversity, genetic and exposure-history alike, was limited by few donors.

The chain couples TRBV18 to TRBJ1-3; D is unclear. The clonotype originates from a young man in good health. The sequenced material came from memory CD4+ T cells sorted from blood. The subset was: CD45RA-negative fraction. The CDR3 DNA sequence: TGTGCCAGCTCACCTCCCTCTGGAAACACCATATATTTT. Translating it yields CASSPPSGNTIYF.